The entry below describes one T cell receptor beta chain. Its antigen is undetermined. CDR1 SNHLY and CDR2 FYNNEI come from the germline V gene. The J segment lost 2 bases and the V segment lost 9 bases, leaving 9 bases of the junction unmatched. CDR3 length equals 16 residues. This sample is drawn from a study of identifying expanded T cells in peripheral blood. Findings and caveats of the study: Over around two and four weeks, about 16 and 20 clones changed, versus 1.2 between replicates.

Clones were sequenced by immunoSEQ multiplex PCR, and TCRdb holds only the in-frame ones, with some missing. The table has about 91,000 clones, more than 70% seen once. The chain links TRBV2 to TRBJ2-6; 8 bases are shared with TRBD1. The source is a person aged 18 to 75 in good health. The sequencing sample was made of blood. CDR3 residues: CARQQGDWPGANVLTF. The CDR3 nucleotides are TGTGCCAGACAACAGGGGGATTGGCCTGGGGCCAACGTCCTGACTTTC.